Listed below are T cell receptor beta chains from one sample, sequenced in a study of breast tumors, draining lymph nodes, adjacent tissues. From the multiplex PCR reads, TCRdb called clonotypes with MiXCR, one entry per CDR3 protein. There are 200,000 or so distinct CDR3 sequences in the sample; around a third occur only once, and more than 4% lies in the top ten. Sequenced sample: axillary lymph node tissue. All receptors derive from a female donor with breast cancer. Some clones in this sample may be carry-over from other donors' samples. CDR3s include the opening cysteine and the closing phenylalanine or tryptophan. Fields, in order: V gene, clone size, D gene, J gene, CDR3 DNA, CDR3 protein. A D gene is named only where the DNA matches it firmly. A row's size may be missing; if present it is once, few, many or a size class.

>TRBV5-1|many|TRBD1|TRBJ2-5
TGCGCCAGCAGCAACGGGACAGTCCCCAAAGAGACCCAGTACTTC
CASSNGTVPKETQYF
>TRBV6-6|NA|NA|TRBJ1-1
TGTGCCAGCACCTGGGAGGTGGCTATAGGGACTGAAGCTTTCTTT
CASTWEVAIGTEAFF
>TRBV28|few|NA|TRBJ2-2
TGTGCCAGCAGTATCCAAACTGCAGGCACCGGGGAGCTGTTTTTT
CASSIQTAGTGELFF
>TRBV5-8|many|TRBD2|TRBJ2-1
TGTGCCAGCAGCTTCCGGCGGGGGGGCGGAAATGAGCAGTTCTTC
CASSFRRGGGNEQFF
>TRBV9|many|TRBD2|TRBJ2-3
TGTGCCAGCAGCGTAGAGGGAGGGTCCGGCAATACGCAGTATTTT
CASSVEGGSGNTQYF
>TRBV11-3|many|NA|TRBJ2-7
TGTGCCAGCAACAATTACGAGCAGTACTTC
CASNNYEQYF
>TRBV9|many|TRBD2|TRBJ2-3
TGTGCCAGCAGCGTAGCTTCCCCGGGACTAGGCACAGATACGCAGTATTTT
CASSVASPGLGTDTQYF
>TRBV7-9|NA|TRBD1|TRBJ2-7
TGTGCCAACAGCTTAGCACAGGGGACCTACAAGCAGTACTTC
CANSLAQGTYKQYF
>TRBV29-1|NA|NA|TRBJ1-5
TGCAGCGTTGTTGGAAGGCCCAATCAGCCCCAGCATTTT
CSVVGRPNQPQHF
>TRBV2|NA|TRBD2|TRBJ2-4
TGTGCCAGCAGTGAACGGGGGGGCGCGGGAAAAAACATTCAGTACTTC
CASSERGGAGKNIQYF
>TRBV5-1|many|TRBD1|TRBJ2-7
TGCGCCAGCAGCTTTGGGGACAGTGCCTACGAGCAGTACTTC
CASSFGDSAYEQYF
>TRBV9|NA|NA|TRBJ1-4
TGTGCCAGCAGCCTTCACGTCCCCGGGGGGGCCGCCATGGGGGGGAATGAAAAACTGTTTTTT
CASSLHVPGGAAMGGNEKLFF
>TRBV2|many|TRBD1|TRBJ2-5
TGTGCCAGCAGTCGACAGGGGGGGTACCAAGAGACCCAGTACTTC
CASSRQGGYQETQYF
>TRBV20-1|many|TRBD2|TRBJ2-1
TGCAGTGCTAGAGATTTGTTGGGTGATAGCGGGGATGACAATGAGCAGTTCTTC
CSARDLLGDSGDDNEQFF
>TRBV18|few|NA|TRBJ1-2
TGTGCCAGCTCACAATCCGGGGTAAGGATGAATGGCTACACCTTC
CASSQSGVRMNGYTF
>TRBV7-9|many|NA|TRBJ2-5
TGTGCCAGCAGCTTTGGGTGGGCAGCCCAAGAGACCCAGCGCTTC
CASSFGWAAQETQRF
>TRBV6-5|many|NA|TRBJ2-1
TGTGCCAGCAGTTACGTTGGGGGCCTCTCCTACAATGAGCAGTTCTTC
CASSYVGGLSYNEQFF
>TRBV29-1|NA|TRBD2|TRBJ2-3
TGCAGCGTTGAGTGGCGGGGGGGCACAGATAAGCAGTATTTT
CSVEWRGGTDKQYF
>TRBV4-1|NA|NA|TRBJ1-2
TGCGCCAGCAGCCAAGATGGCTACACCTTC
CASSQDGYTF
>TRBV24-1|NA|TRBD2|TRBJ2-1
TGTGCCACCAGTGATGCTAGCGGGGACTACAATGAGCAGTTCTTC
CATSDASGDYNEQFF
>TRBV12-2|many|NA|TRBJ2-3
TGTGCAAGTCGCTCCTTCGCAGGGGGACTACTGTATTTT
CASRSFAGGLLYF
>TRBV7-9|many|NA|TRBJ2-2
TGTGCCAGCAGCGTGGGGGCAGTCAACACCGGGGAGCTGTTTTTT
CASSVGAVNTGELFF
>TRBV4-3|many|NA|TRBJ2-2
TGCGCCAGCAGCCATTCGAGACTCGTCTCCGGGGAGCTGTTTTTT
CASSHSRLVSGELFF
>TRBV4-1|many|NA|TRBJ1-2
TGCGCCAGCAGCCGACTCCCCCTGACCAGGGGAAGCTATGGCTACACCTTC
CASSRLPLTRGSYGYTF
>TRBV11-3|many|TRBD1|TRBJ2-3
TGTGCCAGCAGCTTAGGGGCACAGGGGGCACCAGATACGCAGTATTTT
CASSLGAQGAPDTQYF
>TRBV24-1|many|NA|TRBJ2-1
TGTGCCACCAGTGATTCCGGGGGGCAGTTCTTC
CATSDSGGQFF